The entry below describes one TCR beta chain. Its antigen is not identified. The data originate from a study of T cell responses to AZD1222 COVID-19 vaccine. Data came from immunoSEQ multiplex PCR; TCRdb stores just in-frame clones and leaves some out. Among about 86,000 clones listed, approximately 90% were seen once. Overall study findings and caveats: The reported proportion of spike-specific TCRs targeting unmutated variant regions was nearly half. Only 6 or 7 AZD1222 recipients tested seropositive at baseline. Possibly, clonal diversity was underestimated; donors were largely white British and included more females. Following two doses of AZD1222, Spike-specific TCR breadth and depth rose.

This specimen consisted of peripheral blood, obtained on day 0 of AZD1222 vaccination. This receptor was obtained from an adult in good health.

The CDR3 sequence: CASSLVGNTNEKLFF. The CDR3 DNA reads TGTGCCAGCAGCTTAGTCGGTAACACTAATGAAAAACTGTTTTTT. The chain is built from TRBV7-9 and TRBJ1-4, with no clear D. CDR1 SEHNR and CDR2 FQNEAQ come from the germline V gene (reference sequence). Between the trimmed V and J ends, which lost 1 base and 2 bases, there was a span of 8 bases. The CDR3 extends over 15 amino acids. The whole variable domain, filled in from reference TRBV7-9 and TRBJ1-4, reads DTGVSQNPRHKITKRGQNVTFRCDPISEHNRLYWYRQTLGQGPEFLTYFQNEAQLEKSRLLSDRFSAERPKGSFSTLEIQRTEQGDSAMYLCASSLVGNTNEKLFFGSGTQLSVL.